The clone carrying this T cell receptor (beta chain) was picked up a small number of times. The antigen remains unidentified. The data were taken from a study of glioma-infiltrating T cells. Amplification of TCR alpha and beta CDR3 regions from RNA used iRepertoire nested multiplex PCR. For one-step reverse transcription and amplification, roughly 95-450 ng of tissue mRNA or PBMC total RNA was used. TCRdb passed the multiplex PCR reads through MiXCR, listing each CDR3 protein once. Of roughly 200,000 distinct CDR3 sequences listed, approximately 30% are singletons. CDR3 length: 15 amino acids. Germline-derived CDR1 and CDR2 are LGHDT and YNNKEL (reference sequence). The ends were cut back, 1 base at V and 0 bases at J, with 8 bases in the middle. Findings of the study overall: Very few CDR3 sequences were shared between tissue and blood.

The clonotype originates from a human donor with low-grade glioma or glioblastoma, undergoing nonglioma brain surgery, or in good health (not recorded which). The sequencing input was glioma tissue, nonneoplastic brain tissue, or PBMCs (not recorded which). The chain has TRBV3-1 and TRBJ2-3; tentative D call: TRBD2 (5 bases). Here the CDR3 reads CASSQVTGSTDTQYF. The DNA of the CDR3 is TGTGCCAGCAGCCAAGTTACGGGGAGCACAGATACGCAGTATTTT.